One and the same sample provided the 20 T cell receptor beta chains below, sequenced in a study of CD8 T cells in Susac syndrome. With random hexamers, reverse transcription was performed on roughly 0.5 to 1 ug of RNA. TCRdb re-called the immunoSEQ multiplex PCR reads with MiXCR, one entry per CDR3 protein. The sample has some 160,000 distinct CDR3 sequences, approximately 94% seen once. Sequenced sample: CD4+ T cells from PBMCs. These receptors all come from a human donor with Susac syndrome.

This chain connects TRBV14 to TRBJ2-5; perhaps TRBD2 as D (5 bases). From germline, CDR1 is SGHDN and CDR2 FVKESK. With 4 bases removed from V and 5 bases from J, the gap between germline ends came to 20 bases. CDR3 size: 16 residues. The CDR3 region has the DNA TGTGCCAGCAGCCCCCTGCCGAGCGGACCGGAGGAGACCCAGTACTTC. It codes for CASSPLPSGPEETQYF.

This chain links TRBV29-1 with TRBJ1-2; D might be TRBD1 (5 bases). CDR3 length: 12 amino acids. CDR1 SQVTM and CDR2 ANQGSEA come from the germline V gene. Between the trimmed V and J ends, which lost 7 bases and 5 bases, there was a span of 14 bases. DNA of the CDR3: TGCAGCGCTCCCTCGGAGGGGTATGGCTACACCTTC. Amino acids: CSAPSEGYGYTF.

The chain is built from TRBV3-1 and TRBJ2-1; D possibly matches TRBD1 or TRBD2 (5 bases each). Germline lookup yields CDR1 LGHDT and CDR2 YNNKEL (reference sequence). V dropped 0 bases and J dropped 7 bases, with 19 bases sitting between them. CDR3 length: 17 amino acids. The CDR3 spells CASSQDRDEASSNEQFF. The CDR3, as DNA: TGTGCCAGCAGCCAAGATAGGGACGAAGCCAGTTCGAATGAGCAGTTCTTC.

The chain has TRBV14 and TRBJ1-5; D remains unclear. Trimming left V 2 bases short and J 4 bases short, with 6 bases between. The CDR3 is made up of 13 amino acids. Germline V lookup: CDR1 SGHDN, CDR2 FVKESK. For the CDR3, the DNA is TGTGCCAGCAGCCAAACGGGGAATCAGCCCCAGCATTTT. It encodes CASSQTGNQPQHF.

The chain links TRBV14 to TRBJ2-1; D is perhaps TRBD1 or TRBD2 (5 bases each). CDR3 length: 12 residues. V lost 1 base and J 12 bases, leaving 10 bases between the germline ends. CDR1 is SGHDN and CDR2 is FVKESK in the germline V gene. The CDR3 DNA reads TGTGCCAGCAGCCAAGCGGGAAGGGGGCAGTTCTTC. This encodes CASSQAGRGQFF. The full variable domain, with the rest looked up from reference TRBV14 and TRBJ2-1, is EAGVTQFPSHSVIEKGQTVTLRCDPISGHDNLYWYRRVMGKEIKFLLHFVKESKQDESGMPNNRFLAERTGGTYSTLKVQPAELEDSGVYFCASSQAGRGQFFGPGTRLTVL.

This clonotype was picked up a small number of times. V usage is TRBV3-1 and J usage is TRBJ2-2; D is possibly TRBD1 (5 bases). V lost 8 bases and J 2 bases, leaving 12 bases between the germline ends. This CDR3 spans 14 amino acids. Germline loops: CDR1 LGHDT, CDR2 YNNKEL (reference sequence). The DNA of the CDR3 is TGTGCCAGCTCAAGGACAACCAACACCGGGGAGCTGTTTTTT. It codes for CASSRTTNTGELFF.

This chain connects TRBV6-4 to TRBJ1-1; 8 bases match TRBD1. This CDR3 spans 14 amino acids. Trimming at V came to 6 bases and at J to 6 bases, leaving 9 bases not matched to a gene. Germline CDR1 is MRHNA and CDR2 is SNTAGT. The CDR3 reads CASRTGATSAEAFF. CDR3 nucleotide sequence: TGTGCCAGCAGGACAGGGGCCACGAGCGCTGAAGCTTTCTTT.

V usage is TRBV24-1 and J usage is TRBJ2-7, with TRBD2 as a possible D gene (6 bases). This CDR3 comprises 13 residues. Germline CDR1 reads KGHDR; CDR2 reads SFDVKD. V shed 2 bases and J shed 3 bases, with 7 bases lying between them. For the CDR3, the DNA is TGTGCCACCAGTGATTCGGGGGACTACGAGCAGTACTTC. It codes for CATSDSGDYEQYF.

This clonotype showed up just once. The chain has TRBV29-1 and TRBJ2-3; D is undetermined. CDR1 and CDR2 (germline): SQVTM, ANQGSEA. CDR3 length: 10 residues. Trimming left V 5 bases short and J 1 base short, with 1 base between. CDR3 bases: TGCAGCGTTCGCACAGATACGCAGTATTTT. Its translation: CSVRTDTQYF.

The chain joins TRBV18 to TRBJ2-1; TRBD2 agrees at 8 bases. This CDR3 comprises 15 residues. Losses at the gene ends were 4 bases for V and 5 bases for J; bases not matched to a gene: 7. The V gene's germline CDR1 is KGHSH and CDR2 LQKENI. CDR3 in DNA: TGTGCCAGCTCACAACAAGCGGGAGACCACAATGAGCAGTTCTTC. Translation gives CASSQQAGDHNEQFF. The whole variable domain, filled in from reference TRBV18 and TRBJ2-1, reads NAGVMQNPRHLVRRRGQEARLRCSPMKGHSHVYWYRQLPEEGLKFMVYLQKENIIDESGMPKERFSAEFPKEGPSILRIQQVVRGDSAAYFCASSQQAGDHNEQFFGPGTRLTVL.

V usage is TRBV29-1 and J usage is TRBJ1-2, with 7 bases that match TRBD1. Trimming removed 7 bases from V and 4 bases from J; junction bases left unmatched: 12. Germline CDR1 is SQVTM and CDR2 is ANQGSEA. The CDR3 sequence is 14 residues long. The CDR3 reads CSALVRQGGYGYTF. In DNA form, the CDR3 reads TGCAGCGCCTTGGTCCGACAGGGTGGCTATGGCTACACCTTC.

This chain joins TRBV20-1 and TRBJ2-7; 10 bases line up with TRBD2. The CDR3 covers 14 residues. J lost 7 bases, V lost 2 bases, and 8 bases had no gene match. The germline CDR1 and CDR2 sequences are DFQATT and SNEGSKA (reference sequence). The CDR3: CSARRPSGSGEQYF. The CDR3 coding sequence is TGCAGTGCTAGAAGACCTAGCGGGAGTGGAGAGCAGTACTTC.

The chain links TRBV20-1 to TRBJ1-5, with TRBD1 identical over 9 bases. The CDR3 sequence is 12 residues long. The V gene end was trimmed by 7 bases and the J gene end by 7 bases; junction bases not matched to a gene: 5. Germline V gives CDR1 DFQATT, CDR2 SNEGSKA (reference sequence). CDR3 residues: CSVDRGSQPQHF. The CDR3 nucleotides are TGCAGTGTGGACAGGGGAAGCCAGCCCCAGCATTTT.

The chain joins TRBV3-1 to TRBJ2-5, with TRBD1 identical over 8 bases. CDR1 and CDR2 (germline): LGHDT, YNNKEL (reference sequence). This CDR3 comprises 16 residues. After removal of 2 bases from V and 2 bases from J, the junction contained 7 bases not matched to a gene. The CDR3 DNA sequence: TGTGCCAGCAGCCAAAGGACAGGGCGACTACAAGAGACCCAGTACTTC. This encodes CASSQRTGRLQETQYF.

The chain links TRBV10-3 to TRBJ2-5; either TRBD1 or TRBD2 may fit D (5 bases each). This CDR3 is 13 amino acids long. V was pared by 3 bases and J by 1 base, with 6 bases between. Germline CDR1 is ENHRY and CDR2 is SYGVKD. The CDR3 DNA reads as TGTGCCATCAGTGAAGGGACCCAAGAGACCCAGTACTTC. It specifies CAISEGTQETQYF.

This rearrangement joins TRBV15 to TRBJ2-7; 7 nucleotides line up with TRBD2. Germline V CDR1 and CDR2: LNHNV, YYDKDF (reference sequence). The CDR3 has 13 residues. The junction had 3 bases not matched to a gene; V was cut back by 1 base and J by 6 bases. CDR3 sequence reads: CATSRVSGGEQYF. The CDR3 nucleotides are TGTGCCACCAGCAGAGTGTCGGGGGGCGAGCAGTACTTC.

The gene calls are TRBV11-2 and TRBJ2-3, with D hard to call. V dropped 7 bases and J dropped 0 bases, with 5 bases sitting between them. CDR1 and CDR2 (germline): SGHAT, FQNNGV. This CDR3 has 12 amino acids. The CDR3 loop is CASTLSTDTQYF. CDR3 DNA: TGTGCCAGCACCCTTAGCACAGATACGCAGTATTTT.

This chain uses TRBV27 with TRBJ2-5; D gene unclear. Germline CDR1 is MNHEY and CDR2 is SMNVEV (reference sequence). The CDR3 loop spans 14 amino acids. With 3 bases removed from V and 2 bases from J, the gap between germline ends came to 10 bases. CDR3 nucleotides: TGTGCCAGCAGTTTTTACTCCACTCAAGAGACCCAGTACTTC. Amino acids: CASSFYSTQETQYF.

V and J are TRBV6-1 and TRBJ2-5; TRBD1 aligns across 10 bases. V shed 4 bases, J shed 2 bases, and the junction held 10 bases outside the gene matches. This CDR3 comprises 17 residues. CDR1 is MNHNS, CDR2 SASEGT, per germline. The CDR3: CASSAGRTGGRQETQYF. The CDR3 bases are TGTGCCAGCAGTGCGGGGCGGACAGGGGGTCGACAAGAGACCCAGTACTTC.

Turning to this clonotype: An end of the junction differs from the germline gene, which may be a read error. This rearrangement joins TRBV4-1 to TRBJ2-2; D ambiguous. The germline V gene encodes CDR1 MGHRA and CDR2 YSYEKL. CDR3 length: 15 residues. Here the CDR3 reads CTSSQVLQNTGELFF. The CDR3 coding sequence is TGCACCAGCAGCCAAGTTTTACAGAACACCGGGGAGCTGTTTTTT.